This T cell receptor (beta chain) was captured by sequencing in a study of CD8+ T cells in alopecia areata. In the case of this clone: The antigen is not known.

Trimming pared 2 bases from V and 5 bases from J, leaving 9 bases between. Germline assignment: CDR1 MGHDK and CDR2 SYGVNS. The CDR3 sequence is 14 residues long. Findings and limits, study-wide: For baseline CD8+ expansion, any link to response stays uncertain with one nonresponder. Treatment with tofacitinib significantly lowered scalp clonality and reduced expanded CD8+ clones among the top 100.

Treatment here: oral pan-JAK inhibitor, 5-10 mg twice daily. T lymphocytes (CD4+ and CD8+) were sorted from PBMCs. RNA extraction and reverse transcription yielded cDNA as sequencing template. Some clones are missing from TCRdb's copy, which holds only in-frame ones; the method was immunoSEQ multiplex PCR. There are 270,000 or so clones in the sample; 55% to 75% occur only once, and 1.8% lies in the top ten. This receptor was taken from a human donor with alopecia areata. The chain employs TRBV25-1 and TRBJ1-4; TRBD1 is a possible D gene (5 bases). The specimen was CD4+ T cells sorted from blood, collected at week 24, from a patient treated with tofacitinib. The CDR3 nucleotides are TGTGCCAGCAGTGAACGGAGGGACAATGAAAAACTGTTTTTT. This sequence encodes CASSERRDNEKLFF.